Below, one T cell receptor beta chain is given with its context. Its antigen is unidentified. The CDR3 consists of 15 residues. Looked up from germline, CDR1 is MGHDK and CDR2 is SYGVNS. The V end lost 2 bases, the J end lost 3 bases, and 12 bases lay between the germline ends. TCRdb ran MiXCR on the 5' RACE reads and lists one entry per CDR3 protein. The top ten hold approximately 3% of the sample, which has roughly 13,000 distinct CDR3 sequences, under 25% seen once. Notes on the study in general: Tumor-infiltrating Treg TCR alpha and beta sequences overlapped most with tumor naive CD4+ T cells, then blood naive.

This TCR came from a female donor with breast cancer. Material: naive CD4+ T cells sorted from blood. Subset meaning: naive CD4+ T cells, CD4+CD45RA+CD25-. The V call is TRBV25-1, the J call TRBJ2-3; possible D gene TRBD1, 5 bases. The CDR3 protein is CASSEDLNRTDTQYF. The CDR3, as DNA: TGTGCCAGCAGTGAAGACCTGAACAGGACAGATACGCAGTATTTT.